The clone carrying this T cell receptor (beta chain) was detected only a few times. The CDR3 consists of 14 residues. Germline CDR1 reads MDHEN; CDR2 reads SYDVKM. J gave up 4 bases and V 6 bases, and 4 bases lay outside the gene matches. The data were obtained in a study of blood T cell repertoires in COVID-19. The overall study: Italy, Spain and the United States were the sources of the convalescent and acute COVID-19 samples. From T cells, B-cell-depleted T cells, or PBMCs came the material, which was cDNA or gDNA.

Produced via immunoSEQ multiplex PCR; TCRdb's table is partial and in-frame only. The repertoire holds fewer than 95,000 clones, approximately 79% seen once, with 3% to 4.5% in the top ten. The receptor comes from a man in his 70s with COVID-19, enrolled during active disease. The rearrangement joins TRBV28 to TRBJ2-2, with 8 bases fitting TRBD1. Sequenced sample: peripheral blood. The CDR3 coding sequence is TGTGCCAGCAGGGCGGACAGGGCCACCGGGGAGCTGTTTTTT. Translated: CASRADRATGELFF.